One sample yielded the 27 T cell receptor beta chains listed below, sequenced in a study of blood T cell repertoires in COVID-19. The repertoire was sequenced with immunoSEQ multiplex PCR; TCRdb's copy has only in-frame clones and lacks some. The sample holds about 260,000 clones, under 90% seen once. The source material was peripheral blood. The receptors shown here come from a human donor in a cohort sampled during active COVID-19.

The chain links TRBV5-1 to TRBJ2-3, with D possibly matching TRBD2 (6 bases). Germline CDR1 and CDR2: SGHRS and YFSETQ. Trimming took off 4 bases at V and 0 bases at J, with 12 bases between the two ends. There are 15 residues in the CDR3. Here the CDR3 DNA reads TGCGCCAGCAGCCAAGAGAGCGGGAGCACAGATACGCAGTATTTT. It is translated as CASSQESGSTDTQYF.

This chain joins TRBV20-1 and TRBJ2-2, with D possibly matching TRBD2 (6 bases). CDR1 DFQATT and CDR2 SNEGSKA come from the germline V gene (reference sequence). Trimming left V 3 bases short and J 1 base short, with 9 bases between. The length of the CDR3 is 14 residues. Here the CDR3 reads CSASRRGNTGELFF. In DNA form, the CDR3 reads TGCAGTGCTAGTAGGCGGGGGAACACCGGGGAGCTGTTTTTT.

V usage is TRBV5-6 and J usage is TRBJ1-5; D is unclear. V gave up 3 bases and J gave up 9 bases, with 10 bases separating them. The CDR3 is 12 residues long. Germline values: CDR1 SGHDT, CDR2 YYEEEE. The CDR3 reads CASSYQRRPQHF. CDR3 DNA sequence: TGTGCCAGCAGCTACCAAAGGAGGCCCCAGCATTTT.

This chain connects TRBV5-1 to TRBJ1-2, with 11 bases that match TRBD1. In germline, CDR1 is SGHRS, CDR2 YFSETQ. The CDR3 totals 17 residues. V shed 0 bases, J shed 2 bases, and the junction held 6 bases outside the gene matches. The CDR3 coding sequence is TGCGCCAGCAGCTTGGGGACAGGGGGCTTCTTAAACTATGGCTACACCTTC. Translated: CASSLGTGGFLNYGYTF.

The DNA of the CDR3 is TGTGCCAGCTCACCACCGACAGGGAAACTCTCTGGAAACACCATATATTTT. This gives the protein CASSPPTGKLSGNTIYF. V usage is TRBV18 and J usage is TRBJ1-3; 7 bases line up with TRBD1. J gave up 0 bases and V 0 bases, and 5 bases lay outside the gene matches. Germline loops: CDR1 KGHSH, CDR2 LQKENI. The CDR3 is 17 residues long.

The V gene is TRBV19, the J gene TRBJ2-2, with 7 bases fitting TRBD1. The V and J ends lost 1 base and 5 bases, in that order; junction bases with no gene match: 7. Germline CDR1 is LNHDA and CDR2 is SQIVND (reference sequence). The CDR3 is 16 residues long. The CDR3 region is CASSIVRTGGTGELFF. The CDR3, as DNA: TGTGCCAGTAGTATAGTAAGGACAGGAGGAACCGGGGAGCTGTTTTTT.

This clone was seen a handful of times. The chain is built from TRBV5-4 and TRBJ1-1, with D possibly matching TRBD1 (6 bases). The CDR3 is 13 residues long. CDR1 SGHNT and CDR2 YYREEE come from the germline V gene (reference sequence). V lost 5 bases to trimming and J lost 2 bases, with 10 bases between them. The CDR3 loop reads CASRLDSNTEAFF. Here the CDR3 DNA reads TGTGCCAGCAGGCTGGACAGTAACACTGAAGCTTTCTTT.

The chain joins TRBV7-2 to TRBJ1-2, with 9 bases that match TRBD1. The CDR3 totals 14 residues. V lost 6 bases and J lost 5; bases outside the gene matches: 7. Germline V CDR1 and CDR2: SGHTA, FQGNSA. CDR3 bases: TGTGCCAGCAGTCGTCAGACAGGGGGATATGGCTACACCTTC. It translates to CASSRQTGGYGYTF.

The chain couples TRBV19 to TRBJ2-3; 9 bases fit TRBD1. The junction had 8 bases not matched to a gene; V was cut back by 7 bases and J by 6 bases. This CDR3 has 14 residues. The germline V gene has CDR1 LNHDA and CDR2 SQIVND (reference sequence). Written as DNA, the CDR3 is TGTGCCAGTAAATATACAGGGGGCGAGGATACGCAGTATTTT. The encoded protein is CASKYTGGEDTQYF.

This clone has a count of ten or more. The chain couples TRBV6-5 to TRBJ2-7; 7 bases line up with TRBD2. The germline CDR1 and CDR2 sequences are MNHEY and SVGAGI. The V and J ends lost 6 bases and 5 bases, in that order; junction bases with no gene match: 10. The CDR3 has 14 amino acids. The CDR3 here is CASSRAGRMDEQYF. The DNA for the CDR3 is TGTGCCAGCAGCAGGGCCGGGAGGATGGACGAGCAGTACTTC.

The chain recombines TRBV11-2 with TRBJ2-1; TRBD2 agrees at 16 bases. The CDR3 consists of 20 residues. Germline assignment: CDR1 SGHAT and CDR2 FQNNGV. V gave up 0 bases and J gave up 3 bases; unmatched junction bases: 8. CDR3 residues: CASSLDFGTSGGAFYNEQFF. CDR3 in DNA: TGTGCCAGCAGCTTAGATTTCGGGACTAGCGGGGGGGCGTTCTACAATGAGCAGTTCTTC. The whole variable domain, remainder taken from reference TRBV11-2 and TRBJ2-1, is EAGVAQSPRYKIIEKRQSVAFWCNPISGHATLYWYQQILGQGPKLLIQFQNNGVVDDSQLPKDRFSAERLKGVDSTLKIQPAKLEDSAVYLCASSLDFGTSGGAFYNEQFFGPGTRLTVL.

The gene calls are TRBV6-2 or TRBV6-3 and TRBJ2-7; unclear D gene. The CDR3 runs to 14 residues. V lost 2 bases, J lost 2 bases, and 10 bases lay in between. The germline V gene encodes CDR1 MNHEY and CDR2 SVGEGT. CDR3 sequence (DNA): TGTGCCAGCAGTTACATGGAGAGAACCTACGAGCAGTACTTC. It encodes CASSYMERTYEQYF.

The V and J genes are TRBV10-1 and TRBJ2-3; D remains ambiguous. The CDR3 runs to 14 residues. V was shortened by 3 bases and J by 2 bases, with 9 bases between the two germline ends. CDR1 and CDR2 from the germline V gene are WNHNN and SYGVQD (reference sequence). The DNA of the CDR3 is TGCGCCAGCAGTGATTCTAAATACACAGATACGCAGTATTTT. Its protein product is CASSDSKYTDTQYF.

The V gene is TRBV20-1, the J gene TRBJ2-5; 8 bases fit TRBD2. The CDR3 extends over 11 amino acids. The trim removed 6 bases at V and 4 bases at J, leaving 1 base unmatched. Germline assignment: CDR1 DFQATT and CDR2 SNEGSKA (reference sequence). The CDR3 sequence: CSAREGETQYF. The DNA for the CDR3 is TGCAGTGCCCGGGAGGGAGAGACCCAGTACTTC.

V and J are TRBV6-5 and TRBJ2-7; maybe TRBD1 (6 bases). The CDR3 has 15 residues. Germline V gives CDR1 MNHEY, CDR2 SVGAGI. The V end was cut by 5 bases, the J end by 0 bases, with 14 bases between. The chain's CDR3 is CASSKTGLSSYEQYF. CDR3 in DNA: TGTGCCAGCAGTAAAACAGGGCTTAGCTCCTACGAGCAGTACTTC.

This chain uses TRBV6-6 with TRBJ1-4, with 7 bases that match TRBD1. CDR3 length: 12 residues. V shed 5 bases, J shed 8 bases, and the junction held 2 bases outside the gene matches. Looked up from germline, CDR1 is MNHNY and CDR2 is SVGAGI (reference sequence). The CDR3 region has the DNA TGTGCCAGCAGTCCCAGGGGGGAAAAACTGTTTTTT. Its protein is CASSPRGEKLFF.

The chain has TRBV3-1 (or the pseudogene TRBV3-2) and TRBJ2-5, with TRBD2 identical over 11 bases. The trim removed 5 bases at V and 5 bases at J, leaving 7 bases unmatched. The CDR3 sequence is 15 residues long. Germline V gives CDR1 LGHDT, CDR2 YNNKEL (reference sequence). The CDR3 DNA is TGTGCCAGCAGCGCCCTAGCGGGAGGCAGGGAGACCCAGTACTTC. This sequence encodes CASSALAGGRETQYF.

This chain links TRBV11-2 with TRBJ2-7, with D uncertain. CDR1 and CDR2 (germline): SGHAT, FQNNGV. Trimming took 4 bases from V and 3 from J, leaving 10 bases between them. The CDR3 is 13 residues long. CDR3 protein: CASSYGPDYEQYF. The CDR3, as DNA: TGTGCCAGCAGCTATGGGCCGGACTACGAGCAGTACTTC.

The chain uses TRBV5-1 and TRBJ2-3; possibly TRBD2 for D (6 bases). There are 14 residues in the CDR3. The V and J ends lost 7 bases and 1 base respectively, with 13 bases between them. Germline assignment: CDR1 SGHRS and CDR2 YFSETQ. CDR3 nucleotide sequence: TGCGCCAGCTGTTCGGCTAGCGGCACAGATACGCAGTATTTT. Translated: CASCSASGTDTQYF.

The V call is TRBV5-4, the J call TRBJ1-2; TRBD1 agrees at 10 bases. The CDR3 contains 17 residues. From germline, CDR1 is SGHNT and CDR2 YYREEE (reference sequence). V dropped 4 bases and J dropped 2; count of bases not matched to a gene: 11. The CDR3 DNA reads TGTGCCAGCAGCCCACGACAGGGGGCGGGTTCGAACTATGGCTACACCTTC. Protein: CASSPRQGAGSNYGYTF. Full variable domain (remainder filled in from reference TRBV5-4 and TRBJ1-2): ETGVTQSPTHLIKTRGQQVTLRCSSQSGHNTVSWYQQALGQGPQFIFQYYREEENGRGNFPPRFSGLQFPNYSSELNVNALELDDSALYLCASSPRQGAGSNYGYTFGSGTRLTVV.

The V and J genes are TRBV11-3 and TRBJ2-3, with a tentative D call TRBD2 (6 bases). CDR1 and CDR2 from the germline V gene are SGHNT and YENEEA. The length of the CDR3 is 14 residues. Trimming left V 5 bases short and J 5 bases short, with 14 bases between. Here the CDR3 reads CASSPRKEGDTQYF. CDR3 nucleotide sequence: TGTGCCAGCAGCCCCCGCAAGGAGGGAGATACGCAGTATTTT. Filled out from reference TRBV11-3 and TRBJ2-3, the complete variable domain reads EAGVVQSPRYKIIEKKQPVAFWCNPISGHNTLYWYLQNLGQGPELLIRYENEEAVDDSQLPKDRFSAERLKGVDSTLKIQPAELGDSAVYLCASSPRKEGDTQYFGPGTRLTVL.

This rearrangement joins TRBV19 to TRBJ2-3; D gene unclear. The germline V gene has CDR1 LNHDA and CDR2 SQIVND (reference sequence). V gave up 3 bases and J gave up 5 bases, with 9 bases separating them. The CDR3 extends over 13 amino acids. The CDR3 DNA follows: TGTGCCAGTAGTATTGGCAGGAAAGATACGCAGTATTTT. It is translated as CASSIGRKDTQYF.

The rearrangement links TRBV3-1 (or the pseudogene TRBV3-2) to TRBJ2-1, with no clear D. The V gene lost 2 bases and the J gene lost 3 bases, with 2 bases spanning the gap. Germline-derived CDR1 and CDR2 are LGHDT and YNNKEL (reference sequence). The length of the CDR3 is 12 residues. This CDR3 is CASSQLYNEQFF. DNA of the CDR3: TGTGCCAGCAGCCAACTCTACAATGAGCAGTTCTTC.

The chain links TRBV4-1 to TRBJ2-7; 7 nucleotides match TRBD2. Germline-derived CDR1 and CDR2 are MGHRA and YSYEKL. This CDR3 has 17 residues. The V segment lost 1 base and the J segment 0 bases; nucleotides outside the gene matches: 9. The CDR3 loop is CASSQGSSGVGSYEQYF. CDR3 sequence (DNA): TGCGCCAGCAGCCAAGGGTCTAGCGGAGTAGGCTCCTACGAGCAGTACTTC.

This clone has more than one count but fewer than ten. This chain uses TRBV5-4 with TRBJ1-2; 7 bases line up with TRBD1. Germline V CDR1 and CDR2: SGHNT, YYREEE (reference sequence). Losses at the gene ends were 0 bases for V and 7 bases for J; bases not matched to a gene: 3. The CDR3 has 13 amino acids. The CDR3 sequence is CASSLGGGFGYTF. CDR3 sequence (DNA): TGTGCCAGCAGCTTGGGAGGGGGCTTTGGCTACACCTTC.

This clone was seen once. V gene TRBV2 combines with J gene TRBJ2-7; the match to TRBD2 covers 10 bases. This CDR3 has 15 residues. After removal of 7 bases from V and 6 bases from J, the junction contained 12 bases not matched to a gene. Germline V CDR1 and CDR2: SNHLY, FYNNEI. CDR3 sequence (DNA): TGTGCCAGCAAAATAGGGACTAGCGTGTCTTCCGAGCAGTACTTC. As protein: CASKIGTSVSSEQYF.

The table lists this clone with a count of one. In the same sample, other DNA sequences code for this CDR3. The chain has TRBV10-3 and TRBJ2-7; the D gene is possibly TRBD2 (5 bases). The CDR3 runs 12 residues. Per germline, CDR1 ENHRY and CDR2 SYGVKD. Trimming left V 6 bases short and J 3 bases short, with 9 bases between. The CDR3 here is CAISGVGYEQYF. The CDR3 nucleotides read TGTGCCATCAGCGGGGTAGGCTACGAGCAGTACTTC.